This TCR beta chain came from a study of blood T cell repertoires in COVID-19. For the study at large: The study drew acute and convalescent COVID-19 samples from the United States, Italy and Spain. The analysed material was cDNA or gDNA that came from T cells, B-cell-depleted T cells, or PBMCs.

Trimming took off 5 bases at V and 0 bases at J, with 11 bases between the two ends. The CDR3 runs 15 residues. Germline loops: CDR1 SEHNR, CDR2 FQNEAQ (reference sequence). As processed by the authors: Estimation of nucleated cell counts was performed using reference gene primer amplification. Generated by immunoSEQ multiplex PCR, the TCRdb table keeps only in-frame clones and is missing some. V, J and clone size derive from that table, while D and trimming were established from the DNA sequence. There are under 200,000 clones in the sample; over 70% occur only once, and about a tenth lies in the top ten.

The chain combines TRBV7-9 with TRBJ2-1; D perhaps matches TRBD1 (6 bases). Source material: peripheral blood. The sequence was obtained from a woman over 75 with active or convalescent COVID-19. The CDR3 nucleotides are TGTGCCAGCAGCGCTAGGGGGAGCTCCTACAATGAGCAGTTCTTC. Translated, it gives CASSARGSSYNEQFF.